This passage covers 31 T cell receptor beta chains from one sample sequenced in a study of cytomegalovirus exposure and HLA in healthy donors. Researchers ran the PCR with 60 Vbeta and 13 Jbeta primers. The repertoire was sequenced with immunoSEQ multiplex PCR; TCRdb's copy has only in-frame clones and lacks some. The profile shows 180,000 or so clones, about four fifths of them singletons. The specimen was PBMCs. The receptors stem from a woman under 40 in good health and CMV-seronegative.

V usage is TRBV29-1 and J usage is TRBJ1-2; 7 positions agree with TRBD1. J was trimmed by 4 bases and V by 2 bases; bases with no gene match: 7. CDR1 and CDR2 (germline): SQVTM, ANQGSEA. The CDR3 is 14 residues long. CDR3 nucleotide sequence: TGCAGCGTTGAAATACAGGGGCCTAGCTATGGCTACACCTTC. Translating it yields CSVEIQGPSYGYTF.

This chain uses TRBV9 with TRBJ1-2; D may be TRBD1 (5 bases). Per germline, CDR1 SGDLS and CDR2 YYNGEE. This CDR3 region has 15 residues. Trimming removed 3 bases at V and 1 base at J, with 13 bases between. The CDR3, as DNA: TGTGCCAGCAGCGCAGGGAATAGGGGTAACTATGGCTACACCTTC. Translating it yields CASSAGNRGNYGYTF. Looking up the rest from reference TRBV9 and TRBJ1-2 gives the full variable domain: DSGVTQTPKHLITATGQRVTLRCSPRSGDLSVYWYQQSLDQGLQFLIQYYNGEERAKGNILERFSAQQFPDLHSELNLSSLELGDSALYFCASSAGNRGNYGYTFGSGTRLTVV.

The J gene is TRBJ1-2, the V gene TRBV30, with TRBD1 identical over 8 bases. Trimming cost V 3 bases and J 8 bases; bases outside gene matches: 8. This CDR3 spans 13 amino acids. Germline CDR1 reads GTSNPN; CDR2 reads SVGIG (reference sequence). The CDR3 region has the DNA TGTGCCTGGAGCTACAGGACAGGGTACGGCTACACCTTC. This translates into CAWSYRTGYGYTF.

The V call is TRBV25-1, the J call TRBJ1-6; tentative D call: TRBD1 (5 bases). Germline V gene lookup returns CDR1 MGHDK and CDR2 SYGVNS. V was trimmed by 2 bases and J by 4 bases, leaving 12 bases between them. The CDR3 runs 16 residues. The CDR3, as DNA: TGTGCCAGCAGTGAACGGGGGGGTCTGTATAATTCACCCCTCCACTTT. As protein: CASSERGGLYNSPLHF.

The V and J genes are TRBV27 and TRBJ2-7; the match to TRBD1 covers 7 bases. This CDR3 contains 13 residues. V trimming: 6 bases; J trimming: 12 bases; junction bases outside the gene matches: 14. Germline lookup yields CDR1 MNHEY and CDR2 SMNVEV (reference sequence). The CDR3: CASSFRQGSFRYF. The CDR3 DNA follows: TGTGCCAGCAGCTTTAGACAGGGATCGTTTCGGTACTTC.

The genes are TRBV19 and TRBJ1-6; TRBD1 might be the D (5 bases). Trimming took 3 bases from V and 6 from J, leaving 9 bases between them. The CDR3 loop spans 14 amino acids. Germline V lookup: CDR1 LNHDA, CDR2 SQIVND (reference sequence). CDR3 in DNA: TGTGCCAGTAGTATTCAGGGCACTAATTCACCCCTCCACTTT. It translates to CASSIQGTNSPLHF.

Here the CDR3 reads CASARGGANTEAFF. The CDR3 DNA is TGTGCCAGCGCCCGGGGGGGAGCGAACACTGAAGCTTTCTTT. The genes are TRBV5-8 and TRBJ1-1, with D maybe TRBD1 (5 bases). The CDR3 has 14 residues. Germline V CDR1 and CDR2: SGHTS, YDEGEE. V lost 7 bases to trimming and J lost 1 base, with 14 bases between them.

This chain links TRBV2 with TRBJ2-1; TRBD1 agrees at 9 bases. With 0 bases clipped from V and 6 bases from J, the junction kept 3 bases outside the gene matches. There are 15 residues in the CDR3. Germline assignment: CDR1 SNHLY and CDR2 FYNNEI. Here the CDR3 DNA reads TGTGCCAGCAGTGAAGCGGGGACAGGGTTCAATGAGCAGTTCTTC. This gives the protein CASSEAGTGFNEQFF.

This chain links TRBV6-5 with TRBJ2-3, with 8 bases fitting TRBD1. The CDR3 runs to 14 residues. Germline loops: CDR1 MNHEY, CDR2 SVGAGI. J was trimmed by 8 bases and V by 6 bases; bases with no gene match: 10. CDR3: CASRAGTGGFTQYF. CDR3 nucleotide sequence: TGTGCCAGCAGGGCCGGGACAGGAGGCTTTACGCAGTATTTT.

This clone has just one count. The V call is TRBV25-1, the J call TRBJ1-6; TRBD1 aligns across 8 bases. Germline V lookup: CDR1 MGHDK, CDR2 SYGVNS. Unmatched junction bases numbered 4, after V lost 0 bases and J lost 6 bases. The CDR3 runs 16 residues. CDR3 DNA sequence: TGTGCCAGCAGTGAATATAGGACAGGGAGTAATTCACCCCTCCACTTT. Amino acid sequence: CASSEYRTGSNSPLHF.

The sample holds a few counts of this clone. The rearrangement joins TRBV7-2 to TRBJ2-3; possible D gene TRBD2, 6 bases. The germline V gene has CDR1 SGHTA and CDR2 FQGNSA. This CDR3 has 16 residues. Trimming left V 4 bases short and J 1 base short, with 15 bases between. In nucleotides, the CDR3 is TGTGCCAGCAGCTCCATAGCGGCGGCTGGCACAGATACGCAGTATTTT. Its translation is CASSSIAAAGTDTQYF.

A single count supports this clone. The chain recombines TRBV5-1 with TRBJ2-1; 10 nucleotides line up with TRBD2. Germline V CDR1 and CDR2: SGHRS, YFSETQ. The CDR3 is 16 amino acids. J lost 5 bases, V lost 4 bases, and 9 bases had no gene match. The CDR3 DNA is TGCGCCAGCAGCCTGCATGGAGCGGGGGGGAACAATGAGCAGTTCTTC. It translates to CASSLHGAGGNNEQFF. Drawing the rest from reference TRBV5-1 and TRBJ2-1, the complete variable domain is KAGVTQTPRYLIKTRGQQVTLSCSPISGHRSVSWYQQTPGQGLQFLFEYFSETQRNKGNFPGRFSGRQFSNSRSEMNVSTLELGDSALYLCASSLHGAGGNNEQFFGPGTRLTVL.

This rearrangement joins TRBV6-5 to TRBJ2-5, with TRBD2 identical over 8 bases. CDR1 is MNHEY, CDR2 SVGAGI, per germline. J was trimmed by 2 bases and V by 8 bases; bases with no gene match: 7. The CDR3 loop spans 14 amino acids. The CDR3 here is CASHRGGPQETQYF. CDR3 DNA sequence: TGTGCCAGCCACCGGGGGGGACCTCAAGAGACCCAGTACTTC.

For the CDR3, the DNA is TGTGCCAGCAGCTTAGACACCCACTATGGCTACACCTTC. This gives the protein CASSLDTHYGYTF. This chain links TRBV7-2 with TRBJ1-2; D uncertain. Germline V gives CDR1 SGHTA, CDR2 FQGNSA. The V and J ends lost 1 base and 3 bases respectively, with 6 bases between them. The length of the CDR3 is 13 residues.

The CDR3 DNA is TGCGCCAGCACCCAAGGACAGGGCGGGTCTGAAGCTTTCTTT. It is translated as CASTQGQGGSEAFF. The V gene is TRBV10-2, the J gene TRBJ1-1; 8 nucleotides agree with TRBD1. Germline assignment: CDR1 WSHSY and CDR2 SAAADI. The V gene end was trimmed by 7 bases and the J gene end by 6 bases; junction bases not matched to a gene: 10. The CDR3 runs 14 residues.

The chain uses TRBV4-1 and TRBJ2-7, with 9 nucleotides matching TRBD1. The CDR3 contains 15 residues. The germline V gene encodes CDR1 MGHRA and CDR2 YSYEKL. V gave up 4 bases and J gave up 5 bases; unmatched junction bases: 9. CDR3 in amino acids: CASSRAGTGSHEQYF. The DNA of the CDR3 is TGCGCCAGCAGCCGAGCGGGGACAGGGTCTCACGAGCAGTACTTC.

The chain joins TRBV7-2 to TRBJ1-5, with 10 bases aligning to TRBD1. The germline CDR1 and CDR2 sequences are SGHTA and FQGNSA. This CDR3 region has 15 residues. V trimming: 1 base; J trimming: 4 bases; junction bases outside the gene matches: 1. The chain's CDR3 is CASSLEGQGNQPQHF. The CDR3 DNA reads TGTGCCAGCAGCTTAGAGGGACAGGGGAATCAGCCCCAGCATTTT.

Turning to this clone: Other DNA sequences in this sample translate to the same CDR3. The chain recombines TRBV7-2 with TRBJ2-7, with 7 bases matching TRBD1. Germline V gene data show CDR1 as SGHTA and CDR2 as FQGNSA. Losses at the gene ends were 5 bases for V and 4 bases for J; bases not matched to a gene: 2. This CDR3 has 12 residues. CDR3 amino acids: CASSLQGYEQYF. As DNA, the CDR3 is TGTGCCAGCAGCCTACAGGGGTACGAGCAGTACTTC.

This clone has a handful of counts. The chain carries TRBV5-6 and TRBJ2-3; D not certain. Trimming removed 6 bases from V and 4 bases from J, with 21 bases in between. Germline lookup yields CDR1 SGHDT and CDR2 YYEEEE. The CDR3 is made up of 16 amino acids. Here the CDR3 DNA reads TGTGCCAGCACCCCAGGATTGGGTGAATTATCAGATACGCAGTATTTT. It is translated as CASTPGLGELSDTQYF.

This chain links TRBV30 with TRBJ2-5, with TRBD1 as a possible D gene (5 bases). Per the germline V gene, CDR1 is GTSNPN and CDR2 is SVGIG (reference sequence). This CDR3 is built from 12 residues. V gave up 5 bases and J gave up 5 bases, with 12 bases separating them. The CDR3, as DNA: TGTGCCTGGGGACATGGCGTTGAGACCCAGTACTTC. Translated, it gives CAWGHGVETQYF.

The CDR3 loop is CASSSEGYNTEAFF. The CDR3 DNA reads as TGTGCCAGCAGCTCCGAGGGATATAACACTGAAGCTTTCTTT. The chain has TRBV7-9 and TRBJ1-1; no clear D gene. There are 14 residues in the CDR3. V lost 4 bases and J 2 bases, leaving 11 bases between the germline ends. Germline-derived CDR1 and CDR2 are SEHNR and FQNEAQ (reference sequence).

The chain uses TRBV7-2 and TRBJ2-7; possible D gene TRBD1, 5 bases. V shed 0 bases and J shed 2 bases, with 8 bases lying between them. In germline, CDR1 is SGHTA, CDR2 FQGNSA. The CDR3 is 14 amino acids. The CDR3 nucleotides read TGTGCCAGCAGCTTAGCGGGGCCAACCTACGAGCAGTACTTC. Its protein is CASSLAGPTYEQYF.

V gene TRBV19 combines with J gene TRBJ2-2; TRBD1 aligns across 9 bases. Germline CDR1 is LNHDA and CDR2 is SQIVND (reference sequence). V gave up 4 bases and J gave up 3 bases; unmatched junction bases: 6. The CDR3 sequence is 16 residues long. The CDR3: CASSTPGQGYTGELFF. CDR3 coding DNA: TGTGCCAGTAGTACTCCGGGACAGGGCTACACCGGGGAGCTGTTTTTT.

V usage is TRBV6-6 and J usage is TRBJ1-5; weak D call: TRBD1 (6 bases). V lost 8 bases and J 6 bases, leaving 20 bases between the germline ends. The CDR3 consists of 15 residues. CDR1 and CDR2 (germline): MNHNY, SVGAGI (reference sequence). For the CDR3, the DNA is TGTGCCAGCGGGGGCACATTTTCCGAAACTCAGCCCCAGCATTTT. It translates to CASGGTFSETQPQHF.

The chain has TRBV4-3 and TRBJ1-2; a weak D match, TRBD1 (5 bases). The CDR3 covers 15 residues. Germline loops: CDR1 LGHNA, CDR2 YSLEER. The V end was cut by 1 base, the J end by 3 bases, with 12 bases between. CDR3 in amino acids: CASSQGDSGYYGYTF. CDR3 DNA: TGCGCCAGCAGCCAAGGCGACAGTGGGTACTATGGCTACACCTTC.

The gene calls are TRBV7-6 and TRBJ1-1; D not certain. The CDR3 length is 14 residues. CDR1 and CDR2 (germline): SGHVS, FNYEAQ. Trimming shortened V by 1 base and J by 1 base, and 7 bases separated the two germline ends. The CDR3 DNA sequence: TGTGCCAGCAGCTTAGGCACAGCGAACACTGAAGCTTTCTTT. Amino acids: CASSLGTANTEAFF.

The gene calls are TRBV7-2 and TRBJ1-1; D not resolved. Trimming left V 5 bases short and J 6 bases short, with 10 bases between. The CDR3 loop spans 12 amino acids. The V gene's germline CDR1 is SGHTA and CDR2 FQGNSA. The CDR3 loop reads CASSTRGSEAFF. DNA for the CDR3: TGTGCCAGCAGCACGAGAGGTTCTGAAGCTTTCTTT.

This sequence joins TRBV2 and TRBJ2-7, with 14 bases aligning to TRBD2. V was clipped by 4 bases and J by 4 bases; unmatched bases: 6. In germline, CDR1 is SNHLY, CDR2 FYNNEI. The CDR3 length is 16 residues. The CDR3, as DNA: TGTGCCAGCAGTGGAGGACTAGCGGGGGGCGGGTACGAGCAGTACTTC. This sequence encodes CASSGGLAGGGYEQYF.

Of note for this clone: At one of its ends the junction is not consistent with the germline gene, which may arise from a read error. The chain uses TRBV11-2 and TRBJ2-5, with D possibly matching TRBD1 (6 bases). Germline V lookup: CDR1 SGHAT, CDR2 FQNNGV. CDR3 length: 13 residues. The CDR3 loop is CASSLGLQGHRDF. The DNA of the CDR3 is TGTGCCAGCAGCTTAGGACTTCAGGGACACCGTGACTTC.

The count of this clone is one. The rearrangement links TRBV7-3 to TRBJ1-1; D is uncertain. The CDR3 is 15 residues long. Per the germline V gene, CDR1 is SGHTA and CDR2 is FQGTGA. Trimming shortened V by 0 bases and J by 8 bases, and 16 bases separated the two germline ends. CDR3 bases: TGTGCCAGCAGCTTAACCGGGGATTCGGGGAAAGAAGCTTTCTTT. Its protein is CASSLTGDSGKEAFF.

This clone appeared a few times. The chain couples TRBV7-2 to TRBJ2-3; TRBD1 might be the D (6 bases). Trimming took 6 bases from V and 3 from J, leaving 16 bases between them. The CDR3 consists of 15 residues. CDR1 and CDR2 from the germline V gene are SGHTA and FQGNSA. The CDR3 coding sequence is TGTGCCAGCAGGAAAGAAGGGGGATGGACAGATACGCAGTATTTT. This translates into CASRKEGGWTDTQYF.